The 20 T cell receptor beta chains reported below all come from one sample, sequenced in a study of blood T cell repertoires in COVID-19. Here immunoSEQ multiplex PCR was the method, and the copy in TCRdb shows in-frame clones only, minus some. The table has 100,000 to 150,000 clones, about 89% seen once. Source material: peripheral blood. These receptors were collected from a man aged 50 to 60 with active or convalescent COVID-19.

The V and J genes are TRBV7-2 and TRBJ1-6; 7 bases match TRBD1. CDR3 length equals 17 residues. J was trimmed by 4 bases and V by 1 base; bases with no gene match: 7. From germline, CDR1 is SGHTA and CDR2 FQGNSA. For the CDR3, the DNA is TGTGCCAGCAGCTTAGTCCTAGGGGGCGCTTATAATTCACCCCTCCACTTT. Protein sequence: CASSLVLGGAYNSPLHF.

The genes are TRBV19 and TRBJ1-5; the match to TRBD1 covers 7 bases. Losses at the gene ends were 4 bases for V and 4 bases for J; bases not matched to a gene: 4. Germline lookup yields CDR1 LNHDA and CDR2 SQIVND (reference sequence). CDR3 length: 14 residues. DNA for the CDR3: TGTGCCAGTAGTACCACAGGGGAGAATCAGCCCCAGCATTTT. Translation gives CASSTTGENQPQHF.

The chain uses TRBV11-2 and TRBJ2-3; 10 positions agree with TRBD2. Germline values: CDR1 SGHAT, CDR2 FQNNGV. V shed 4 bases and J 2 bases; nucleotides not matched to a gene: 6. This CDR3 has 16 residues. The CDR3 protein is CASSSSGLAATDTQYF. For the CDR3, the DNA is TGTGCCAGCAGCTCCTCCGGACTAGCGGCCACAGATACGCAGTATTTT.

The rearrangement uses TRBV7-8 and TRBJ2-1; 7 bases agree with TRBD2. Germline assignment: CDR1 SGHVS and CDR2 FQNEAQ. The CDR3 is made up of 17 amino acids. The V segment lost 1 base and the J segment 3 bases; nucleotides outside the gene matches: 9. CDR3 sequence (DNA): TGTGCCAGCAGCTTAGGGGAATCGGGGGGACGCTACAATGAGCAGTTCTTC. As protein: CASSLGESGGRYNEQFF.

This clone came up once. This chain joins TRBV2 and TRBJ1-6; 7 bases are shared with TRBD1. The germline gives CDR1 SNHLY, CDR2 FYNNEI. The CDR3 runs 15 residues. V lost 3 bases, J lost 6 bases, and 5 bases stayed unmatched. CDR3 in DNA: TGTGCCAGCAGTGAGGCAGGACAGGCTAATTCACCCCTCCACTTT. Amino acid sequence: CASSEAGQANSPLHF.

The chain links TRBV24-1 to TRBJ2-5; TRBD2 matches 8 bases. The CDR3 runs 16 residues. Germline V gene data show CDR1 as KGHDR and CDR2 as SFDVKD. The V segment lost 4 bases and the J segment 5 bases; nucleotides outside the gene matches: 11. The CDR3 coding sequence is TGTGCCACCAGTGACCCAATTAGCGGGAACACGGAGACCCAGTACTTC. Translated, it gives CATSDPISGNTETQYF.

This sequence joins TRBV20-1 and TRBJ1-1, with a weak D call TRBD1 (5 bases). The V end lost 3 bases, the J end lost 2 bases, and 16 bases lay between the germline ends. CDR1 is DFQATT and CDR2 is SNEGSKA in the germline V gene (reference sequence). The CDR3 is 15 amino acids. CDR3 sequence (DNA): TGCAGTGCTAGTGCAGGGTCGCCCTTCAACACTGAAGCTTTCTTT. It translates to CSASAGSPFNTEAFF.

The rearrangement links TRBV5-1 to TRBJ2-5; D is uncertain. Germline V gene sequence: CDR1 SGHRS, CDR2 YFSETQ. CDR3 length equals 16 residues. The germline V and J ends were trimmed by 0 bases and 0 bases, with 12 bases remaining between them. The CDR3 is CASSLVVAGHQETQYF. The CDR3 nucleotides are TGCGCCAGCAGCTTGGTGGTGGCAGGCCACCAAGAGACCCAGTACTTC.

This chain links TRBV10-3 with TRBJ2-7; 7 bases are a match to TRBD1. In germline, CDR1 is ENHRY, CDR2 SYGVKD. J gave up 2 bases and V 3 bases, and 10 bases lay outside the gene matches. The CDR3 contains 16 residues. The CDR3 region is CAISDSDRVYPYEQYF. In DNA, the CDR3 is TGTGCCATCAGTGATTCCGACAGGGTATATCCCTACGAGCAGTACTTC.

This chain links TRBV21-1 with TRBJ2-7; TRBD1, the D gene given by the table, was not confirmed from the DNA. TRBV21-1 constitutes a pseudogene. CDR3 length: 21 residues. CDR3 sequence (DNA): TGTGCCAGCAGCAAAACATCCGGGGCCCCACATGAACAGGGACCCAACTACGAGCAGTACTTC. Its protein product is CASSKTSGAPHEQGPNYEQYF.

The J gene is TRBJ1-5, the V gene TRBV30; the D gene is possibly TRBD1 (5 bases). Germline V lookup: CDR1 GTSNPN, CDR2 SVGIG (reference sequence). This CDR3 is 12 amino acids long. V shed 2 bases and J shed 9 bases, with 11 bases lying between them. CDR3 region: CAWSPGMAPQHF. CDR3 nucleotides: TGTGCCTGGAGTCCAGGGATGGCGCCCCAGCATTTT.

This chain uses TRBV28 with TRBJ2-7; D is possibly TRBD1 (5 bases). The CDR3 runs 17 residues. CDR1 and CDR2 (germline): MDHEN, SYDVKM. V lost 1 base, J lost 2 bases, and 18 bases lay in between. CDR3 region: CASSLSGQTKSPYEQYF. The CDR3 region has the DNA TGTGCCAGCAGTTTATCAGGGCAGACCAAATCCCCCTACGAGCAGTACTTC.

The V and J genes are TRBV20-1 and TRBJ2-7, with D perhaps TRBD2 (6 bases). The CDR3 extends over 14 amino acids. Germline-derived CDR1 and CDR2 are DFQATT and SNEGSKA (reference sequence). With 3 bases removed from V and 2 bases from J, the gap between germline ends came to 14 bases. CDR3 in DNA: TGCAGTGCTAGTGTAGCGGATTCTACCTACGAGCAGTACTTC. Its protein product is CSASVADSTYEQYF.

V gene TRBV5-1 combines with J gene TRBJ2-1; perhaps TRBD2 as D (5 bases). The germline gives CDR1 SGHRS, CDR2 YFSETQ. The CDR3 is 14 amino acids. Trimming removed 4 bases at V and 7 bases at J, with 15 bases between. This CDR3 is CASSPSGAQNEQFF. In DNA form, the CDR3 reads TGCGCCAGCAGCCCGAGCGGAGCCCAGAATGAGCAGTTCTTC. The entire variable domain, with the rest obtained from reference TRBV5-1 and TRBJ2-1, is as follows: KAGVTQTPRYLIKTRGQQVTLSCSPISGHRSVSWYQQTPGQGLQFLFEYFSETQRNKGNFPGRFSGRQFSNSRSEMNVSTLELGDSALYLCASSPSGAQNEQFFGPGTRLTVL.

J is TRBJ1-2 and V is TRBV30, with TRBD1 as a possible D gene (5 bases). V lost 5 bases and J lost 3, with 13 bases in between. The CDR3 totals 13 residues. Germline V gene sequence: CDR1 GTSNPN, CDR2 SVGIG (reference sequence). The DNA for the CDR3 is TGTGCCTGGTCGGGAGGGGTCGACTATGGCTACACCTTC. Translating it yields CAWSGGVDYGYTF.

This clone was seen only a few times. The rearrangement links TRBV30 to TRBJ1-1; D is ambiguous. V lost 3 bases and J 2 bases, leaving 13 bases between the germline ends. The CDR3 covers 14 residues. Germline CDR1 reads GTSNPN; CDR2 reads SVGIG (reference sequence). The CDR3 region is CAWSVGTANTEAFF. The CDR3 nucleotides are TGTGCCTGGAGCGTCGGAACAGCTAACACTGAAGCTTTCTTT.

The chain joins TRBV5-1 to TRBJ2-1; tentative D call: TRBD1 (5 bases). The V end lost 0 bases, the J end lost 4 bases, and 11 bases lay between the germline ends. Per the germline V gene, CDR1 is SGHRS and CDR2 is YFSETQ. The CDR3 sequence is 15 residues long. The CDR3 nucleotides are TGCGCCAGCAGCTTGGGTGGGGCCCGGTACAATGAGCAGTTCTTC. This translates into CASSLGGARYNEQFF. Full variable domain (remainder filled in from reference TRBV5-1 and TRBJ2-1): KAGVTQTPRYLIKTRGQQVTLSCSPISGHRSVSWYQQTPGQGLQFLFEYFSETQRNKGNFPGRFSGRQFSNSRSEMNVSTLELGDSALYLCASSLGGARYNEQFFGPGTRLTVL.

The chain couples TRBV14 to TRBJ2-1, with 8 positions matching TRBD2. J gave up 4 bases and V 0 bases, and 8 bases lay outside the gene matches. The CDR3 contains 17 residues. Germline V gene sequence: CDR1 SGHDN, CDR2 FVKESK. CDR3 region: CASSQDHGGASYNEQFF. As DNA, the CDR3 is TGTGCCAGCAGCCAAGACCACGGGGGGGCTTCGTACAATGAGCAGTTCTTC.

The chain links TRBV27 to TRBJ2-5; weak D call: TRBD1 (5 bases). CDR3 size: 14 residues. The V end lost 6 bases, the J end lost 4 bases, and 15 bases lay between the germline ends. CDR1 is MNHEY and CDR2 is SMNVEV in the germline V gene (reference sequence). CDR3 in amino acids: CASRLQWGSETQYF. CDR3 nucleotide sequence: TGTGCCAGCAGGCTACAGTGGGGCTCAGAGACCCAGTACTTC.

CDR3 amino acids: CASSGQGFPPTGAFF. The CDR3 DNA reads TGTGCCAGCTCTGGACAGGGCTTCCCTCCGACAGGAGCTTTCTTT. The V and J genes are TRBV21-1 and TRBJ1-1; the table's TRBD1 call for D was not verified on the DNA. TRBV21-1 is flagged as a pseudogene. The CDR3 spans 15 residues.